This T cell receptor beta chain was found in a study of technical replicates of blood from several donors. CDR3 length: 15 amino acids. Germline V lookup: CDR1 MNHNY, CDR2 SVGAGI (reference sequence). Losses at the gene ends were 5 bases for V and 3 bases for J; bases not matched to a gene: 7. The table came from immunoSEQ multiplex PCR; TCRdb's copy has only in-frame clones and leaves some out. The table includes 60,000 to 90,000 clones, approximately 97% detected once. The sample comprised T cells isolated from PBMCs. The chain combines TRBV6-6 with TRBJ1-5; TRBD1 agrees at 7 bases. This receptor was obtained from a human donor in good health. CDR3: CASSGPGGSNQPQHF. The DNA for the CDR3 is TGTGCCAGCAGTGGCCCAGGGGGATCCAATCAGCCCCAGCATTTT.